This T cell receptor beta chain stems from a study of regulatory T cells in long-lasting Graves disease. Study results and limitations: Newly diagnosed Graves' patients exceeded persistent ones in TCR diversity. Samples came from peripheral blood alone, without thyroid tissue.

According to the study, TCR beta libraries were built with iRepertoire HTBI primers and CDR3-region Arm-PCR. Via MiXCR, TCRdb re-called the multiplex PCR reads, giving one row per CDR3 protein. The data hold over 400,000 distinct CDR3 sequences, with less than 15% observed a single time. This clonotype came up a few times. The antigen is unknown. The CDR3 is 11 residues long. V was shortened by 10 bases and J by 8 bases, with 14 bases between the two germline ends. Time point meaning: newly diagnosed GD, antithyroid drugs for less than 3 months. The authors made the TCR library using RNA they extracted from PBMCs. In this cohort, patients came from an endocrinology department located in Xi'an, China. These same records also appear under a second study, on T cells in Graves' hyperthyroidism and ophthalmopathy. This second study notes: First-round RT-PCR of the TCR CDR3 relied on the HTBI primer set.

The TCR comes from a woman in her forties or fifties with Graves disease. The chain couples TRBV12-3 or TRBV12-4 to TRBJ1-2, with TRBD1 as a possible D gene (5 bases). The sample was peripheral blood mononuclear cells (PBMCs), taken at new diagnosis, from a patient treated with antithyroid drugs. CDR3 region: CATLLGGGYTF. The CDR3 region has the DNA TGTGCCACCCTCCTTGGGGGAGGCTACACCTTC.